This T cell receptor beta chain was recovered during a study of blood T cell repertoires in COVID-19. Study-wide context: Sites in the United States, Italy and Spain provided acute and convalescent COVID-19 samples. PBMCs, B-cell-depleted T cells, or T cells were the source of the cDNA or gDNA that made up the material.

V lost 4 bases, J lost 5 bases, and 14 bases lay in between. From germline, CDR1 is SEHNR and CDR2 FQNEAQ (reference sequence). This CDR3 has 14 amino acids. Measured with immunoSEQ multiplex PCR; TCRdb has only the in-frame clones, and not every one. The profile shows about 80,000 clones, approximately 80% of them singletons. Material for sequencing was peripheral blood. This chain joins TRBV7-9 and TRBJ1-2; D possibly corresponds to TRBD1 (5 bases). The sequence derives from a woman in her 70s with acute or convalescent COVID-19. CDR3 nucleotide sequence: TGTGCCAGCAGCTCGGGACTCCTAAAGTATGGCTACACCTTC. It is translated as CASSSGLLKYGYTF.